Listed here are 31 T cell receptor beta chains from one sample, sequenced in a study of identical twins. TCRdb re-called the 5' RACE reads with MiXCR, one entry per CDR3 protein. The repertoire holds 500,000 to 650,000 distinct CDR3 sequences, with around 24% as singletons. These data were also reused for a study on yellow fever vaccine responses in identical twins.

Sequencing was carried out using CD4+ T cells sorted from blood. These TCRs come from a woman between 18 and 29 years old in good health.

This clonotype was recorded a few times. The rearrangement joins TRBV20-1 to TRBJ2-1, with 13 bases identical to TRBD2. V shed 6 bases and J 2 bases; nucleotides not matched to a gene: 4. From germline, CDR1 is DFQATT and CDR2 SNEGSKA (reference sequence). CDR3 size: 15 residues. The DNA for the CDR3 is TGCAGTGCACGCGGACTAGCGGGGGCCTACAATGAGCAGTTCTTC. This encodes CSARGLAGAYNEQFF.

V and J are TRBV9 and TRBJ2-6; no clear D. CDR1 is SGDLS, CDR2 YYNGEE, per germline. The ends were cut back, 5 bases at V and 0 bases at J, with 6 bases in the middle. The CDR3 spans 14 residues. The CDR3 coding sequence is TGTGCCAGCAGTTATTACTCTGGGGCCAACGTCCTGACTTTC. The encoded protein is CASSYYSGANVLTF.

The V call is TRBV7-3, the J call TRBJ2-1, with TRBD2 identical over 9 bases. Germline V gives CDR1 SGHTA, CDR2 FQGTGA. The CDR3 totals 14 residues. The J segment lost 8 bases and the V segment lost 5 bases, leaving 7 bases of the junction unmatched. The CDR3 coding sequence is TGTGCCAGCAGCACCTCCCGGACTAGCGATGAGCAGTTCTTC. It specifies CASSTSRTSDEQFF.

A few counts support this clonotype. The CDR3 DNA reads as TGTGCCAGCAGCTTATCGGGACAGAGCTCCTACAATGAGCAGTTCTTC. Its translation is CASSLSGQSSYNEQFF. J is TRBJ2-1 and V is TRBV7-8, with 7 nucleotides matching TRBD1. The CDR3 has 16 amino acids. V dropped 2 bases and J dropped 0; count of bases not matched to a gene: 4. Germline V CDR1 and CDR2: SGHVS, FQNEAQ.

This clonotype was counted between two and nine times. The chain joins TRBV6-1 to TRBJ2-3; D could derive from TRBD1 or TRBD2 (5 bases each). Per germline, CDR1 MNHNS and CDR2 SASEGT. V lost 6 bases and J 4 bases, leaving 17 bases between the germline ends. This CDR3 comprises 15 residues. The CDR3 loop reads CASSPWGFGADTQYF. CDR3 sequence (DNA): TGTGCCAGCAGCCCATGGGGGTTCGGAGCAGATACGCAGTATTTT.

In its sample, this clonotype was seen a few times. This chain connects TRBV25-1 to TRBJ2-6, with D possibly being TRBD2 (5 bases). The germline CDR1 and CDR2 sequences are MGHDK and SYGVNS. The CDR3 loop spans 14 amino acids. With 7 bases removed from V and 3 bases from J, the gap between germline ends came to 10 bases. CDR3 sequence reads: CASTGVHGANVLTF. CDR3 in DNA: TGTGCCAGCACCGGGGTACATGGGGCCAACGTCCTGACTTTC. Together with reference TRBV25-1 and TRBJ2-6, the CDR3 gives the full variable domain: EADIYQTPRYLVIGTGKKITLECSQTMGHDKMYWYQQDPGMELHLIHYSYGVNSTEKGDLSSESTVSRIRTEHFPLTLESARPSHTSQYLCASTGVHGANVLTFGAGSRLTVL.

This clonotype has more than one count but fewer than ten. This rearrangement joins TRBV11-2 to TRBJ2-5; 7 positions match TRBD1. Germline V gene sequence: CDR1 SGHAT, CDR2 FQNNGV. The CDR3 contains 14 residues. V trimming: 5 bases; J trimming: 5 bases; junction bases outside the gene matches: 8. CDR3 sequence (DNA): TGTGCCAGCAGCGAAAGGGGACAGCTCGAGACCCAGTACTTC. Translating gives CASSERGQLETQYF.

This sequence joins TRBV3-1 and TRBJ2-7, with D perhaps TRBD2 (5 bases). The CDR3 covers 14 residues. Trimming cost V 4 bases and J 2 bases, with 12 bases left between them. The germline CDR1 and CDR2 sequences are LGHDT and YNNKEL (reference sequence). CDR3 loop: CASSLGVLTYEQYF. The CDR3 DNA is TGTGCCAGCAGCCTGGGAGTTCTAACCTACGAGCAGTACTTC.

This chain links TRBV12-3 or TRBV12-4 with TRBJ2-7, with 14 bases lining up with TRBD2. The CDR3 runs 14 residues. Losses at the gene ends were 6 bases for V and 6 bases for J; bases not matched to a gene: 4. CDR3 in amino acids: CASSGTSGSSEQYF. The CDR3 nucleotides are TGTGCCAGCAGCGGGACTAGCGGGAGTTCCGAGCAGTACTTC.

This clonotype has at least ten counts. This chain links TRBV12-3 or TRBV12-4 with TRBJ1-1; 7 positions match TRBD1. V gave up 6 bases and J gave up 0 bases; unmatched junction bases: 4. This CDR3 spans 14 amino acids. This chain's CDR3 is CASRRGQLNTEAFF. As DNA, the CDR3 is TGTGCCAGCAGAAGGGGACAGTTGAACACTGAAGCTTTCTTT.

The rearrangement joins TRBV29-1 to TRBJ1-1; TRBD1 is a possible D gene (5 bases). Per the germline V gene, CDR1 is SQVTM and CDR2 is ANQGSEA. The V and J ends lost 4 bases and 6 bases respectively, with 21 bases between them. The CDR3 is 15 residues long. The CDR3 reads CSVVGSRANGAEAFF. CDR3 bases: TGCAGCGTTGTGGGGAGCAGGGCCAACGGGGCTGAAGCTTTCTTT. Full variable domain (missing parts from reference TRBV29-1 and TRBJ1-1): SAVISQKPSRDICQRGTSLTIQCQVDSQVTMMFWYRQQPGQSLTLIATANQGSEATYESGFVIDKFPISRPNLTFSTLTVSNMSPEDSSIYLCSVVGSRANGAEAFFGQGTRLTVV.

This clonotype was detected a few times. V gene TRBV7-6 combines with J gene TRBJ2-5; 7 nucleotides align to TRBD1. The CDR3 totals 14 residues. The germline V gene has CDR1 SGHVS and CDR2 FNYEAQ. J was trimmed by 5 bases and V by 2 bases; bases with no gene match: 5. The CDR3 nucleotides read TGTGCCAGCAGCTTACAGACAGGGAAGGAGACCCAGTACTTC. Its protein is CASSLQTGKETQYF.

This clonotype was counted a few times. The rearrangement joins TRBV29-1 to TRBJ2-4, with 12 bases fitting TRBD1. The V segment lost 6 bases and the J segment 1 base; nucleotides outside the gene matches: 4. From germline, CDR1 is SQVTM and CDR2 ANQGSEA. The CDR3 is made up of 15 amino acids. CDR3 bases: TGCAGCGTAACGGGACAGGGGGCGGCCAAAAACATTCAGTACTTC. This codes for CSVTGQGAAKNIQYF.

This chain links TRBV12-3 or TRBV12-4 with TRBJ1-2; the D is unclear. V was cut by 3 bases and J by 8 bases, with 10 bases left in between. The CDR3 is 12 residues long. CDR3 in amino acids: CASSFPSGGYTF. As DNA, the CDR3 is TGTGCCAGCAGTTTTCCCTCTGGCGGCTACACCTTC.

This clonotype came up a few times. The V call is TRBV20-1, the J call TRBJ1-1; D is perhaps TRBD1 (6 bases). Trimming left V 4 bases short and J 6 bases short, with 15 bases between. The CDR3 has 13 residues. The germline CDR1 and CDR2 sequences are DFQATT and SNEGSKA (reference sequence). This CDR3 is CSANQVGGAEAFF. The CDR3 DNA follows: TGCAGTGCTAATCAGGTGGGGGGCGCTGAAGCTTTCTTT.

The chain joins TRBV7-9 to TRBJ2-5; D might be TRBD1 (5 bases). The CDR3 has 12 residues. V was pared by 6 bases and J by 2 bases, with 7 bases between. Germline CDR1 SEHNR, CDR2 FQNEAQ (reference sequence). CDR3 region: CASRKGQETQYF. CDR3 DNA: TGTGCCAGCAGGAAGGGGCAAGAGACCCAGTACTTC. The full variable domain, completed using reference TRBV7-9 and TRBJ2-5, is DTGVSQNPRHKITKRGQNVTFRCDPISEHNRLYWYRQTLGQGPEFLTYFQNEAQLEKSRLLSDRFSAERPKGSFSTLEIQRTEQGDSAMYLCASRKGQETQYFGPGTRLLVL.

The sample holds a few counts of this clonotype. This rearrangement joins TRBV5-1 to TRBJ2-5; 10 nucleotides line up with TRBD1. The V and J ends lost 2 bases and 7 bases, in that order; junction bases with no gene match: 5. The CDR3 covers 14 residues. Per the germline V gene, CDR1 is SGHRS and CDR2 is YFSETQ. The DNA for the CDR3 is TGCGCCAGCAGCTTCGGGACAGGGGAAGGGACCCAGTACTTC. Protein: CASSFGTGEGTQYF.

Only a few counts were recorded for this clonotype. This chain joins TRBV15 and TRBJ2-1; a weak D match, TRBD1 (6 bases). CDR1 is LNHNV, CDR2 YYDKDF, per germline (reference sequence). This CDR3 is built from 15 residues. V was cut by 3 bases and J by 3 bases, with 12 bases left in between. In DNA, the CDR3 is TGTGCCACCAGCAGTGGGGGCGGCCACTACAATGAGCAGTTCTTC. Amino acids: CATSSGGGHYNEQFF.

The chain recombines TRBV6-5 with TRBJ2-5; 8 bases align to TRBD2. Germline trimming cut 0 bases from V and 5 bases from J; bases unmatched to any gene: 11. CDR1 is MNHEY and CDR2 is SVGAGI in the germline V gene. The CDR3 covers 17 residues. CDR3 region: CASSYSSSLAAPETQYF. DNA of the CDR3: TGTGCCAGCAGTTACTCGAGTTCACTAGCGGCCCCGGAGACCCAGTACTTC.

J is TRBJ2-3 and V is TRBV12-3 or TRBV12-4; D perhaps matches TRBD2 (5 bases). The CDR3 has 14 residues. The V and J ends lost 7 bases and 2 bases respectively, with 13 bases between them. The CDR3 spells CASTVGGFTDTQYF. CDR3 bases: TGTGCCAGCACCGTTGGCGGGTTCACAGATACGCAGTATTTT.

This clonotype was observed a few times. The rearrangement links TRBV25-1 to TRBJ2-7; D is ambiguous. Per germline, CDR1 MGHDK and CDR2 SYGVNS. V lost 11 bases, J lost 4 bases, and 12 bases lay in between. CDR3 length: 11 amino acids. For the CDR3, the DNA is TGTGCCGTAGGCAGAATTTACGAGCAGTACTTC. Protein sequence: CAVGRIYEQYF.

A note on this clonotype: One end of the junction fails to match germline, which may point to a read error. This chain uses TRBV24-1 with TRBJ2-3; a possible D gene is TRBD2 (7 bases). This CDR3 is 15 amino acids long. Germline V gene sequence: CDR1 KGHDR, CDR2 SFDVKD. The CDR3: CPTSKRGGGTDTQYF. The CDR3 DNA is TGTCCCACCAGTAAGAGGGGGGGAGGCACAGATACGCAGTATTTT.

This clonotype was detected a few times. This CDR3 is CASRPDRWEANTGELFF. Here the CDR3 DNA reads TGTGCCAGTAGACCTGATCGGTGGGAGGCCAACACCGGGGAGCTGTTTTTT. This sequence joins TRBV28 and TRBJ2-2; D possibly corresponds to TRBD2 (6 bases). V was cut by 9 bases and J by 2 bases, with 22 bases left in between. The germline V gene has CDR1 MDHEN and CDR2 SYDVKM. The CDR3 length is 17 residues.

The V call is TRBV28, the J call TRBJ2-1, with a tentative D call TRBD1 (6 bases). Trimming cost V 2 bases and J 10 bases, with 15 bases left between them. Germline V CDR1 and CDR2: MDHEN, SYDVKM. The CDR3 is made up of 14 amino acids. CDR3 amino acids: CASSLNGQLGEQFF. DNA for the CDR3: TGTGCCAGCAGTTTAAACGGACAGCTCGGGGAGCAGTTCTTC.

V usage is TRBV20-1 and J usage is TRBJ2-3, with D possibly being TRBD1 or TRBD2 (5 bases each). The length of the CDR3 is 15 residues. Trimming removed 3 bases at V and 4 bases at J, with 17 bases between. In germline, CDR1 is DFQATT, CDR2 SNEGSKA (reference sequence). The CDR3, as DNA: TGCAGTGCTAGTTTAAGTGGGGCGCGGGCAGATACGCAGTATTTT. It codes for CSASLSGARADTQYF.

The CDR3 coding sequence is TGCAGTGCCTTGACAGGGGGCAACTATGGCTACACCTTC. Protein sequence: CSALTGGNYGYTF. V and J are TRBV20-1 and TRBJ1-2; 10 positions agree with TRBD1. Germline V gene sequence: CDR1 DFQATT, CDR2 SNEGSKA (reference sequence). The CDR3 has 13 residues. V lost 6 bases to trimming and J lost 2 bases; unmatched junction nucleotides: 3.

The chain has TRBV25-1 and TRBJ1-4; 9 nucleotides match TRBD1. V shed 3 bases, J shed 10 bases, and the junction held 6 bases outside the gene matches. This CDR3 is built from 14 residues. Germline V gives CDR1 MGHDK, CDR2 SYGVNS. The CDR3 is CASSEGQGIGKLFF. The DNA of the CDR3 is TGTGCCAGCAGTGAGGGACAGGGTATCGGAAAACTGTTTTTT.

This clonotype was counted a few times. This sequence joins TRBV10-3 and TRBJ2-7; 11 positions agree with TRBD2. The CDR3 covers 13 residues. After removal of 6 bases from V and 5 bases from J, the junction contained 3 bases not matched to a gene. CDR1 and CDR2 (germline): ENHRY, SYGVKD. The CDR3 is CAIRALAGDEQYF. Here the CDR3 DNA reads TGTGCCATCAGAGCACTAGCGGGGGACGAGCAGTACTTC.

The sample holds a few counts of this clonotype. This chain uses TRBV6-1 with TRBJ2-1, with a possible D match to TRBD1 (5 bases). CDR3 size: 13 residues. CDR1 and CDR2 (germline): MNHNS, SASEGT. The V end lost 6 bases, the J end lost 6 bases, and 12 bases lay between the germline ends. The CDR3 DNA follows: TGTGCCAGCAGACAAGCAGGGTTCAATGAGCAGTTCTTC. Translation gives CASRQAGFNEQFF.

This clonotype was counted ten times or more. The chain links TRBV12-3 or TRBV12-4 to TRBJ1-2, with D possibly being TRBD1 (5 bases). Trimming left V 6 bases short and J 5 bases short, with 7 bases between. The CDR3 is 11 amino acids. CDR3 in amino acids: CASSRGYGYTF. The CDR3 nucleotides read TGTGCCAGCAGCCGGGGGTATGGCTACACCTTC.

The CDR3, as DNA: TGTGCCAGCAGCTTGAACGTATACTACGAGCAGTACTTC. This gives the protein CASSLNVYYEQYF. This sequence joins TRBV5-8 and TRBJ2-7; D is uncertain. The V gene's germline CDR1 is SGHTS and CDR2 YDEGEE. This CDR3 region has 13 residues. Between the trimmed V and J ends, which lost 1 base and 3 bases, there was a span of 8 bases.